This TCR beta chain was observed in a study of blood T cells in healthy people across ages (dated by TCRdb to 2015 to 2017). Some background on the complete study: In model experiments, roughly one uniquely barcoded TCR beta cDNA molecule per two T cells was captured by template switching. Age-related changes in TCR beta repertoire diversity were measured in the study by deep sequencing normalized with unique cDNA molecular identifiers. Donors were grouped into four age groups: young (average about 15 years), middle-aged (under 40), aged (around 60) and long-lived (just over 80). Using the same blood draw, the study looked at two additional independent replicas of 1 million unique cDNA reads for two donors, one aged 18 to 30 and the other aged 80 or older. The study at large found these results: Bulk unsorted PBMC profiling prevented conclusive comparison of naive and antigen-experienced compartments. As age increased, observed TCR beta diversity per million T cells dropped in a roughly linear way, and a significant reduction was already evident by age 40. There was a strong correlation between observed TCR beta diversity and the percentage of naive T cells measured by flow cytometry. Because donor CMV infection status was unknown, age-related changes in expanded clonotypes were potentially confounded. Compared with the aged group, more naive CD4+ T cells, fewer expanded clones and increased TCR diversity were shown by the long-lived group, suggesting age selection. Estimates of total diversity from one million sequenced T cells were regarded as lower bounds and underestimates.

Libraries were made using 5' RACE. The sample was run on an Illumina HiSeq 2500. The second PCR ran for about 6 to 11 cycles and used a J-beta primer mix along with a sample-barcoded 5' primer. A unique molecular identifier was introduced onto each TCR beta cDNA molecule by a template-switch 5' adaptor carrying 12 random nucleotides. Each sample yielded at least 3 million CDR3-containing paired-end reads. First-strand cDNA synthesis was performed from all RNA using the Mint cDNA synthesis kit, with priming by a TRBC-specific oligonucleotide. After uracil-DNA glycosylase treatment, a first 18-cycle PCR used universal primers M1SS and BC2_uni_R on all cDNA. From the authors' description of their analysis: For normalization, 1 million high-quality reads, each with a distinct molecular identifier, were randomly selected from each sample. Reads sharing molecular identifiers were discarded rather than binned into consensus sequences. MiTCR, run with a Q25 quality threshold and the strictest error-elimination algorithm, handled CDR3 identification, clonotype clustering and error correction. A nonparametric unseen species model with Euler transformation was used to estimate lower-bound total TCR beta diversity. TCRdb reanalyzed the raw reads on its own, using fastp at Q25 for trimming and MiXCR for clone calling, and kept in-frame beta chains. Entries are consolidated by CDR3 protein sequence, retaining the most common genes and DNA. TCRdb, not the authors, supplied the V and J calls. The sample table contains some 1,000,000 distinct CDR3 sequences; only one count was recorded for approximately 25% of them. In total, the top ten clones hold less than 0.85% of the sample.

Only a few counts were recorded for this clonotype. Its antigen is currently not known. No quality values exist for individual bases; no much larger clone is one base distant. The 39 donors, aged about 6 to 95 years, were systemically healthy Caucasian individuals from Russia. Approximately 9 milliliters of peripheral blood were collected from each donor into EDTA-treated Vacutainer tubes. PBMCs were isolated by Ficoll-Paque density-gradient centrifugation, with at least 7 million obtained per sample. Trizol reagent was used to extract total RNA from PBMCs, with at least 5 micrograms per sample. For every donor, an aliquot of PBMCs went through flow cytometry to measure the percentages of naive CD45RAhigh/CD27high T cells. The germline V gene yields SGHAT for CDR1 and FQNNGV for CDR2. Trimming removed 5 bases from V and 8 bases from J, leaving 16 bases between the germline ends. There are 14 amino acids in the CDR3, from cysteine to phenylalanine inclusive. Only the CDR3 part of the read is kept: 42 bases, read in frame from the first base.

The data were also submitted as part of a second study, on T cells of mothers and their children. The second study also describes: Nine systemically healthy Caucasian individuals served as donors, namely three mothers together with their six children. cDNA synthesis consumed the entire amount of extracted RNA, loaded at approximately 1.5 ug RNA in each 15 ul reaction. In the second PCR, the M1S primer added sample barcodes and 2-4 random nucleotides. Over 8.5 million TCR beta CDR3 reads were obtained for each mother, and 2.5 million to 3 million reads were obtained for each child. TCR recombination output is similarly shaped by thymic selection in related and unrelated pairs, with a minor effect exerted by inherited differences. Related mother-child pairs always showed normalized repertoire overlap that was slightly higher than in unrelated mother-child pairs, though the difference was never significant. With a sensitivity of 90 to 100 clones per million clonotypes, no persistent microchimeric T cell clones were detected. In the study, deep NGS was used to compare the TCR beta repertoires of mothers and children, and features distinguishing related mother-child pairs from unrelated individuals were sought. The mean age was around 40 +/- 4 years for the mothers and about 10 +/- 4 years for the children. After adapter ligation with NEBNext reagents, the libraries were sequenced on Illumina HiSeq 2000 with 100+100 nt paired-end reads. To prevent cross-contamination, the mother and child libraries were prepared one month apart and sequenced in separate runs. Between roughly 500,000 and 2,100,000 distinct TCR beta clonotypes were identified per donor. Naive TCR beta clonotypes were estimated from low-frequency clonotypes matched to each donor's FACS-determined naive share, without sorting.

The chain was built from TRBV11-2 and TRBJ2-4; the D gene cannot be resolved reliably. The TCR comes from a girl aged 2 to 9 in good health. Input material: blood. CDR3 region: CASSGSWVMDIQYF. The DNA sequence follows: TGTGCCAGCAGCGGTTCCTGGGTGATGGACATTCAGTACTTC.